This T cell receptor (beta chain) was sequenced during a study of cytomegalovirus exposure and HLA in healthy donors. Study-level information: There were 350 to 400 genotyped donors. Of these, roughly 80% fell in the genetic ancestry cluster associated with self-reported Caucasian donors.

The PCR made use of 60 Vbeta and 13 Jbeta primers. Produced via immunoSEQ multiplex PCR; TCRdb's table is partial and in-frame only. The sample includes 150,000 to 190,000 clones, around 72% seen only once; the top ten take 1.3% to 1.5%. Looked up from germline, CDR1 is SGDLS and CDR2 is YYNGEE. V lost 0 bases to trimming and J lost 9 bases; unmatched junction nucleotides: 7. CDR3 length: 16 residues. The V gene is TRBV9, the J gene TRBJ2-1; 12 bases agree with TRBD2. The receptor's source is a man between 18 and 29 years old in good health and CMV-seronegative. Sequencing input: PBMCs. The CDR3 bases are TGTGCCAGCAGCGTAGAGTCTAGCGGGAGGGCCATTGAGCAGTTCTTC. Encoded protein: CASSVESSGRAIEQFF.